The next 3 T cell receptor beta chains were all read from a single sample in a study of spatial heterogeneity in lung cancer (dated by TCRdb to the late 2010s). This specimen's time point label, per the study, means: sample taken at primary tumor resection. Library generation was performed with 5' RACE. The instrument was a NextSeq 500. Using fastp at Q25 and MiXCR, TCRdb reprocessed the public reads and kept productive beta chains. Merged by CDR3 protein, the rows form single entries marked with the most common genes and DNA. The table for this sample lists 39,000 or so distinct CDR3 sequences; 6% to 8% of them were counted only once. The ten largest clones add up to 25% to 35% of the sample. The specimen was PBMCs, collected at surgery. These TCRs come from a male donor with early-stage non-small cell lung cancer.

In this sample, this clonotype turned up many times. V is TRBV6-2 or TRBV6-3 and J is TRBJ2-1; the D gene is possibly TRBD1 (5 bases). V was clipped by 0 bases and J by 5 bases, with 17 bases between them. This CDR3 is built from 17 residues. Germline V gives CDR1 MNHEY, CDR2 SVGEGT. The CDR3 region has the DNA TGTGCCAGCAGTTACTCGAGTCGGCCAGGGTCCAACAATGAGCAGTTCTTC. Its translation: CASSYSSRPGSNNEQFF.

This clonotype has a count of ten or more. This rearrangement joins TRBV6-5 to TRBJ1-1, with 7 bases fitting TRBD1. J lost 2 bases, V lost 6 bases, and 6 bases had no gene match. The CDR3 length is 14 residues. Germline V lookup: CDR1 MNHEY, CDR2 SVGAGI. In nucleotides, the CDR3 is TGTGCCAGCAGATGGGACAGCATAAACACTGAAGCTTTCTTT. This encodes CASRWDSINTEAFF.

In its sample, this clonotype was seen many times. V usage is TRBV12-3 or TRBV12-4 and J usage is TRBJ1-6; D is ambiguous. Trimming took 5 bases from V and 10 from J, leaving 15 bases between them. This CDR3 is 14 amino acids long. In DNA, the CDR3 is TGTGCCAGCAGTGCCCAGGACGTCATCTCACCCCTCCACTTT. Its translation: CASSAQDVISPLHF.